The next 3 T cell receptor beta chains were all read from a single sample in a study of control samples from healthy donors and cancer patients. Clones were sequenced by immunoSEQ multiplex PCR, and TCRdb holds only the in-frame ones, with some missing. Found here are approximately 17,000 clones, 70% to 90% of them singletons; the top ten hold under 35%. The sequenced material came from PBMCs. The source is a man aged 60-69 years with head and neck cancer.

With respect to this clone: Other DNA variants within this sample encode the same CDR3. This chain uses TRBV6-5 with TRBJ1-5, with D possibly TRBD1 on 5 matching bases. CDR1 and CDR2 from the germline V gene are MNHEY and SVGAGI. Trimming pared 6 bases from V and 3 bases from J, leaving 12 bases between. This CDR3 is 14 amino acids long. CDR3: CASREDTYNQPQHF. CDR3 DNA: TGTGCCAGCAGAGAGGACACTTACAATCAGCCCCAGCATTTT.

In its sample, this clone was seen once. The CDR3 DNA reads as TGTGCCAGCGCAGAGAGCTCTGGAAACACCATATATTTT. Translating gives CASAESSGNTIYF. The rearrangement links TRBV2 to TRBJ1-3; D is uncertain. Trimming pared 8 bases from V and 0 bases from J, leaving 8 bases between. Germline assignment: CDR1 SNHLY and CDR2 FYNNEI. CDR3 length: 13 residues.

This clone has only a few counts. The chain is built from TRBV14 and TRBJ1-2; D is undetermined. The germline gives CDR1 SGHDN, CDR2 FVKESK. V was clipped by 5 bases and J by 12 bases, with 13 bases between them. The CDR3 extends over 11 amino acids. CDR3 amino acids: CASSGAGWHTF. DNA of the CDR3: TGTGCCAGCAGCGGCGCAGGCTGGCACACCTTC.